The following is a TCR beta chain sequence with its context. What it binds is not known. The source of the sample is a study of siplizumab effects on memory and regulatory T cells. Whole-study results and caveats: Naive T cells were seemingly more diverse than memory cells, and major contributions to the alloresponse seemed to be made by them. Alloreactive sequences whose origin lay in unstimulated CD4+ memory cells were significantly reduced by siplizumab. An assignable naive or memory phenotype was lacking in roughly 75-96% of proliferating CD4+ or CD8+ clones.

The assay was immunoSEQ multiplex PCR, and TCRdb's table has in-frame clones only and misses some. The profile shows over 80,000 clones, 85% to 95% of them singletons. This clonotype was sampled from a human donor in good health. The sequencing sample was made of non-Treg CD4+ T cells sorted from blood.

CDR3 amino acids: CASRDGLGNTGELFF. CDR3 nucleotides: TGTGCCAGCAGGGACGGACTAGGGAACACCGGGGAGCTGTTTTTT. This sequence joins TRBV11-3 and TRBJ2-2, with TRBD2 matching 7 bases. Losses at the gene ends were 6 bases for V and 1 base for J; bases not matched to a gene: 5. Germline-derived CDR1 and CDR2 are SGHNT and YENEEA. This CDR3 spans 15 amino acids.